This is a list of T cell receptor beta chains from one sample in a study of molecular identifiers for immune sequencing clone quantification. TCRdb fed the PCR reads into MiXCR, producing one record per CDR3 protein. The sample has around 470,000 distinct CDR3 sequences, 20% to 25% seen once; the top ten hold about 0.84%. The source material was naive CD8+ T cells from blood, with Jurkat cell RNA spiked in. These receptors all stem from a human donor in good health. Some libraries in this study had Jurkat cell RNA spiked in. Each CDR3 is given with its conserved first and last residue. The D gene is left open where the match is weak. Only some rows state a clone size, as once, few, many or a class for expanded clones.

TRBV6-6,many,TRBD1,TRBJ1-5,CASSYVGTGFVPQHF,TGTGCCAGCAGTTACGTCGGGACAGGGTTCGTGCCCCAGCATTTT
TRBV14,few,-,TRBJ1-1,CASSRDENTEAFF,TGTGCCAGCAGCCGGGACGAGAACACTGAAGCTTTCTTT
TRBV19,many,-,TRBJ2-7,CASGPWDIYEQYF,TGTGCCAGTGGCCCGTGGGACATCTACGAGCAGTACTTC
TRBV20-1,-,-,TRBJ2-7,CSARGVGADRSYEQYF,TGCAGTGCTAGGGGGGTAGGAGCTGACAGATCCTACGAGCAGTACTTC
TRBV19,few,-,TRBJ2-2,CATGWDTGELFF,TGTGCCACCGGATGGGACACCGGGGAGCTGTTTTTT
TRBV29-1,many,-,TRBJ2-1,CSVEDVRGYNEQFF,TGCAGCGTTGAAGACGTGCGGGGTTACAATGAGCAGTTCTTC
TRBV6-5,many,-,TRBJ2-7,CASSYGASYEQYF,TGTGCCAGCAGTTACGGGGCTTCCTACGAGCAGTACTTC
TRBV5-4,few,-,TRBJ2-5,CASSLGYSGGQETQYF,TGTGCCAGCAGCTTGGGTTATTCGGGCGGCCAAGAGACCCAGTACTTC
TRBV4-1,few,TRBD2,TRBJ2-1,CASSQTPGLASWGNEQFF,TGCGCCAGCAGCCAAACCCCGGGACTAGCCTCATGGGGCAATGAGCAGTTCTTC
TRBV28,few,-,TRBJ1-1,CASEDGMNTEAFF,TGTGCCAGCGAGGACGGCATGAACACTGAAGCTTTCTTT
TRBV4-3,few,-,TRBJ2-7,CASSQDIRGRQGVYEQYF,TGCGCCAGCAGCCAAGATATAAGGGGGAGGCAGGGAGTCTACGAGCAGTACTTC
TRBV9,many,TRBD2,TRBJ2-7,CASSGGDYEQYF,TGTGCCAGCAGTGGGGGGGACTACGAGCAGTACTTC
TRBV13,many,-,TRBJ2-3,CASSPFLSSDTQYF,TGTGCCAGCAGCCCCTTCCTATCATCAGATACGCAGTATTTT
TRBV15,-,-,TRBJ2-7,CATSTSGTGTYEQYF,TGTGCCACCAGCACGTCGGGGACGGGAACCTACGAGCAGTACTTC
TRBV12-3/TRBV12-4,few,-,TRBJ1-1,CASSLTDVWDTEAFF,TGTGCCAGCAGTTTAACTGACGTATGGGACACTGAAGCTTTCTTT
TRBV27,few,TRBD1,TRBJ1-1,CASSLGQGYTMRAFF,TGTGCCAGCAGTTTGGGACAGGGCTACACTATGCGAGCTTTCTTT
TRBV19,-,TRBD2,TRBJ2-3,CASSIRRASGVSDTQYF,TGTGCCAGTAGTATCCGTAGGGCTAGCGGGGTTTCAGATACGCAGTATTTT
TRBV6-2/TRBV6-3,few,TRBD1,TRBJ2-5,CASSRATNYRGRQETQYF,TGTGCCAGCAGCCGCGCTACTAATTACAGGGGGCGTCAAGAGACCCAGTACTTC
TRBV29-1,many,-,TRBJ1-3,CSVERDFSGNTIYF,TGCAGCGTTGAAAGGGATTTCTCTGGAAACACCATATATTTT
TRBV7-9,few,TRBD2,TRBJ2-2,CASSRTSGALGELFF,TGTGCCAGCAGCCGGACTAGCGGGGCCCTGGGGGAGCTGTTTTTT
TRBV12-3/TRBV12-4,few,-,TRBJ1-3,CASRGGSGNTIYF,TGTGCCAGCCGGGGTGGATCTGGAAACACCATATATTTT
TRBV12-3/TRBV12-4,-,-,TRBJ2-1,CASSLGGYGGDEQFF,TGTGCCAGCAGTTTGGGGGGCTACGGAGGGGATGAGCAGTTCTTC
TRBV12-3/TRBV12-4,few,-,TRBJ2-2,CASERDPSTGELFF,TGTGCCAGCGAGAGGGACCCCAGCACCGGGGAGCTGTTTTTT
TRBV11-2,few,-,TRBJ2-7,CASSDRGALYEQYF,TGTGCCAGCAGCGATAGGGGTGCCCTTTACGAGCAGTACTTC
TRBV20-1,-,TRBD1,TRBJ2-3,CSARGQGTDTQYF,TGCAGTGCTCGGGGACAGGGGACAGATACGCAGTATTTT
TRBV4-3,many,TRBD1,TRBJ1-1,CASSQNRGTEAFF,TGCGCCAGCAGCCAGAACAGGGGCACTGAAGCTTTCTTT
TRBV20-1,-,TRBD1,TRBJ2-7,CSAWVRDRGSYEQYF,TGCAGTGCTTGGGTCCGGGACAGGGGGTCCTACGAGCAGTACTTC
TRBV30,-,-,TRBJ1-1,CALGMVGFTEAFF,TGTGCCTTAGGTATGGTTGGATTCACTGAAGCTTTCTTT
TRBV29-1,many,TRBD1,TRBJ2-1,CSVEGGQGLQYNEQFF,TGCAGCGTTGAAGGCGGACAGGGGTTGCAGTACAATGAGCAGTTCTTC
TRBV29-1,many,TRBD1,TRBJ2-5,CSVEADREVRVKAETQYF,TGCAGCGTTGAAGCGGACAGGGAGGTTCGGGTCAAGGCGGAGACCCAGTACTTC
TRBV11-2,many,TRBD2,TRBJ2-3,CASSLVAGGSDTQYF,TGTGCCAGCAGCTTAGTAGCGGGGGGATCAGATACGCAGTATTTT
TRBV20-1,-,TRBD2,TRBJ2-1,CSASGAGVMDEQFF,TGCAGTGCCTCCGGGGCGGGGGTTATGGATGAGCAGTTCTTC
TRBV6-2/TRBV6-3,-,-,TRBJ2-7,CASRPSTYYEQYF,TGTGCCAGCCGACCCTCAACGTACTACGAGCAGTACTTC
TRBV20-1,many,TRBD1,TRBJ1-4,CSARTGFNEKLFF,TGCAGTGCTAGGACAGGGTTTAATGAAAAACTGTTTTTT
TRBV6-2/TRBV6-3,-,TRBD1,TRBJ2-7,CASSYSDRGNGFYEQYF,TGTGCCAGCAGTTACTCGGACAGGGGAAATGGCTTCTACGAGCAGTACTTC
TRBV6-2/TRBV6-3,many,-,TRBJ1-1,CASSVGSTEAFF,TGTGCCAGCAGTGTTGGCTCTACTGAAGCTTTCTTT
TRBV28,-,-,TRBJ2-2,CASSLPTEPMLDTGELFF,TGTGCCAGCAGCCTTCCGACGGAACCGATGTTGGACACCGGGGAGCTGTTTTTT
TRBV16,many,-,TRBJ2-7,CASSYVGRDYEQYF,TGTGCCAGCAGCTATGTCGGAAGGGACTACGAGCAGTACTTC
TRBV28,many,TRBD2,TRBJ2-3,CASSSRTSGATDTQYF,TGTGCCAGCAGTTCCCGGACTAGCGGGGCCACAGATACGCAGTATTTT
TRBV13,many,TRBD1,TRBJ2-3,CASSLGYEEGGPDTQYF,TGTGCCAGCAGCTTAGGCTACGAGGAAGGGGGCCCAGATACGCAGTATTTT